One and the same sample provided the 21 T cell receptor beta chains below, sequenced in a study of blood T cells in healthy people across ages. Primed by a sample-barcoded 5' primer and a J-beta primer mix, a second PCR proceeded for 7 to 11 cycles. TCRdb processed the 5' RACE reads anew with MiXCR; each CDR3 protein has one entry. The sample shows about 800,000 distinct CDR3 sequences, about half of them seen only once. The sequenced sample was blood. The receptors shown here come from a man older than 75 in good health.

The chain carries TRBV20-1 and TRBJ2-7; 9 bases align to TRBD1. The CDR3 loop spans 14 amino acids. Germline V CDR1 and CDR2: DFQATT, SNEGSKA (reference sequence). With 8 bases clipped from V and 2 bases from J, the junction kept 10 bases outside the gene matches. CDR3: CSTKRQGVAYEQYF. The CDR3 region has the DNA TGCAGTACTAAACGACAGGGGGTGGCCTACGAGCAGTACTTC.

This clonotype came up many times. The rearrangement uses TRBV5-1 and TRBJ2-5, with 12 positions matching TRBD1. V lost 2 bases to trimming and J lost 4 bases; unmatched junction nucleotides: 3. The germline V gene has CDR1 SGHRS and CDR2 YFSETQ. This CDR3 spans 15 amino acids. Here the CDR3 DNA reads TGCGCCAGCAGCTTCCGGGACAGGGGGCGAGAGACCCAGTACTTC. Its protein product is CASSFRDRGRETQYF.

The chain combines TRBV5-1 with TRBJ2-5; 10 bases match TRBD2. The DNA end is more similar to TRBJ2-7, so the J call may be wrong. CDR1 and CDR2 from the germline V gene are SGHRS and YFSETQ. The CDR3 consists of 15 residues. The CDR3 protein is CASRVTSGSTYEQYF. CDR3 nucleotide sequence: TGCGCCAGCAGGGTGACTAGCGGGTCTACCTACGAGCAGTACTTC.

The rearrangement links TRBV29-1 to TRBJ2-1; the match to TRBD2 covers 7 bases. The junction had 12 bases not matched to a gene; V was cut back by 7 bases and J by 3 bases. The CDR3 spans 15 residues. CDR1 SQVTM and CDR2 ANQGSEA come from the germline V gene. DNA for the CDR3: TGCAGCGCAACTCAATCTAGCGGAGTCTACAATGAGCAGTTCTTC. Translating it yields CSATQSSGVYNEQFF.

This chain uses TRBV12-3 or TRBV12-4 with TRBJ1-4; D remains ambiguous. The CDR3 loop spans 13 amino acids. The V end lost 7 bases, the J end lost 10 bases, and 16 bases lay between the germline ends. CDR3 in amino acids: CASTRGSEGKLFF. The CDR3 coding sequence is TGTGCCAGCACCCGGGGAAGCGAGGGAAAACTGTTTTTT.

The chain recombines TRBV4-1 with TRBJ2-4; D not resolved. The CDR3 consists of 16 residues. The ends were cut back, 1 base at V and 8 bases at J, with 18 bases in the middle. CDR1 and CDR2 from the germline V gene are MGHRA and YSYEKL. This chain's CDR3 is CASSQGFASMVDIQYF. For the CDR3, the DNA is TGCGCCAGCAGCCAAGGCTTCGCGAGTATGGTTGACATTCAGTACTTC.

The chain combines TRBV30 with TRBJ2-1; weak D call: TRBD2 (6 bases). Germline lookup yields CDR1 GTSNPN and CDR2 SVGIG (reference sequence). The ends were cut back, 0 bases at V and 7 bases at J, with 13 bases in the middle. The CDR3 spans 14 residues. The CDR3, as DNA: TGTGCCTGGAGTGTACGACGGGAGTGGAATGAGCAGTTCTTC. Amino acid sequence: CAWSVRREWNEQFF.

At least ten counts were recorded for this clonotype. The chain has TRBV30 and TRBJ2-1, with no clear D. Germline-derived CDR1 and CDR2 are GTSNPN and SVGIG (reference sequence). V gave up 0 bases and J gave up 3 bases, with 9 bases separating them. CDR3 length: 14 residues. CDR3 residues: CAWSVQLFYNEQFF. The CDR3 DNA is TGTGCCTGGAGTGTACAACTATTCTACAATGAGCAGTTCTTC.

The rearrangement links TRBV6-1 to TRBJ1-5; tentative D call: TRBD1 (5 bases). This CDR3 region has 13 residues. The germline V gene encodes CDR1 MNHNS and CDR2 SASEGT. The V and J ends lost 11 bases and 3 bases respectively, with 14 bases between them. The CDR3 DNA reads as TGTGCCGCCTGGGGGGATAACAATCAGCCCCAGCATTTT. This codes for CAAWGDNNQPQHF.

This clonotype has more than one count but fewer than ten. This rearrangement joins TRBV7-2 to TRBJ1-1; D remains unclear. The V gene's germline CDR1 is SGHTA and CDR2 FQGNSA. There are 15 residues in the CDR3. With 0 bases removed from V and 4 bases from J, the gap between germline ends came to 12 bases. CDR3 residues: CASSLAGMAGTEAFF. The DNA for the CDR3 is TGTGCCAGCAGCTTAGCGGGCATGGCGGGCACTGAAGCTTTCTTT.

The chain employs TRBV6-1 and TRBJ2-7; D gene ambiguous. Deletions cut 6 bases from V and 6 bases from J, with 18 bases between. Germline V gene lookup returns CDR1 MNHNS and CDR2 SASEGT. The CDR3 length is 14 residues. In DNA, the CDR3 is TGTGCCAGCAGCCACCTCGATGGGGAATCCGAGCAGTACTTC. Translation: CASSHLDGESEQYF.

Ten or more counts support this clonotype. The chain employs TRBV5-6 and TRBJ2-7; weak D call: TRBD2 (6 bases). The CDR3 sequence is 13 residues long. V shed 2 bases and J shed 5 bases, with 11 bases lying between them. The germline gives CDR1 SGHDT, CDR2 YYEEEE. The chain's CDR3 is CASSFRGSNEQYF. The CDR3 DNA is TGTGCCAGCAGCTTTCGGGGGTCGAACGAGCAGTACTTC.

The V gene is TRBV20-1, the J gene TRBJ2-1, with 9 bases matching TRBD2. Germline V gene sequence: CDR1 DFQATT, CDR2 SNEGSKA (reference sequence). J gave up 4 bases and V 1 base, and 8 bases lay outside the gene matches. This CDR3 region has 16 residues. CDR3 sequence (DNA): TGCAGTGCTAGAGCCAGGGAGACTAGCGGATACAATGAGCAGTTCTTC. As protein: CSARARETSGYNEQFF.

The rearrangement uses TRBV24-1 and TRBJ2-7; TRBD1 matches at 8 bases. The junction had 8 bases not matched to a gene; V was cut back by 3 bases and J by 2 bases. Germline-derived CDR1 and CDR2 are KGHDR and SFDVKD. CDR3 length: 16 amino acids. The chain's CDR3 is CATSDRRPGQAYEQYF. CDR3 in DNA: TGTGCCACCAGTGATCGACGCCCGGGACAGGCCTACGAGCAGTACTTC.

This clonotype was seen more than once but under ten times. J is TRBJ2-1 and V is TRBV5-1, with 8 positions matching TRBD1. With V trimmed by 3 bases and J by 9 bases, 11 bases remained unmatched. The CDR3 has 15 amino acids. Germline V gene sequence: CDR1 SGHRS, CDR2 YFSETQ. The CDR3 DNA is TGCGCCAGCAGCTGGGGGACAGGCGCCGGGGGTGAGCAGTTCTTC. Its protein product is CASSWGTGAGGEQFF.

This clonotype was recorded once. The chain has TRBV20-1 and TRBJ2-7; 11 positions agree with TRBD1. Germline CDR1 reads DFQATT; CDR2 reads SNEGSKA (reference sequence). The V segment lost 5 bases and the J segment 3 bases; nucleotides outside the gene matches: 6. The CDR3 extends over 14 amino acids. The CDR3 nucleotides are TGCAGTGCTCAGGACAGGGGGCGCGGCTACGAGCAGTACTTC. It specifies CSAQDRGRGYEQYF.

The chain joins TRBV29-1 to TRBJ2-3; D is ambiguous. Trimming pared 7 bases from V and 3 bases from J, leaving 11 bases between. The CDR3 has 12 amino acids. Germline V lookup: CDR1 SQVTM, CDR2 ANQGSEA. CDR3 coding DNA: TGCAGCGGTAGGGATTCAACAGATACGCAGTATTTT. As protein: CSGRDSTDTQYF.

This clonotype has at least ten counts. The chain recombines TRBV29-1 with TRBJ2-3; D not resolved. The ends were cut back, 6 bases at V and 5 bases at J, with 9 bases in the middle. Germline V gives CDR1 SQVTM, CDR2 ANQGSEA. The CDR3 covers 11 residues. The CDR3 loop reads CSVDRGDTQYF. CDR3 sequence (DNA): TGCAGCGTGGATCGAGGAGATACGCAGTATTTT.

V usage is TRBV28 and J usage is TRBJ1-2; tentative D call: TRBD1 (5 bases). V lost 6 bases to trimming and J lost 8 bases, with 19 bases between them. Germline CDR1 is MDHEN and CDR2 is SYDVKM. The CDR3 has 14 residues. The CDR3 sequence: CASSPWGGTAGYTF. In DNA, the CDR3 is TGTGCCAGCAGCCCCTGGGGGGGGACGGCGGGCTACACCTTC.

This clonotype was detected a few times. The rearrangement uses TRBV9 and TRBJ2-7, with 14 positions matching TRBD2. The CDR3 extends over 14 amino acids. With V trimmed by 3 bases and J by 6 bases, 2 bases remained unmatched. Germline V gene sequence: CDR1 SGDLS, CDR2 YYNGEE. Here the CDR3 DNA reads TGTGCCAGCAGCGCGGGACTAGCGGGAGTCGAGCAGTACTTC. Residues: CASSAGLAGVEQYF. Together with reference TRBV9 and TRBJ2-7, the CDR3 gives the full variable domain: DSGVTQTPKHLITATGQRVTLRCSPRSGDLSVYWYQQSLDQGLQFLIQYYNGEERAKGNILERFSAQQFPDLHSELNLSSLELGDSALYFCASSAGLAGVEQYFGPGTRLTVT.

The rearrangement links TRBV7-2 to TRBJ2-7, with D possibly TRBD1 on 5 matching bases. Trimming pared 8 bases from V and 6 bases from J, leaving 26 bases between. This CDR3 has 16 amino acids. Germline CDR1 is SGHTA and CDR2 is FQGNSA. DNA for the CDR3: TGTGCCAGCTCCCCTCGAGCCCCAGGGTTGGGTAGCGAGCAGTACTTC. Its translation is CASSPRAPGLGSEQYF.